The 9 T cell receptor beta chains below were found in one sample sequenced in a study of T cell changes during pregnancy in multiple sclerosis. Libraries were prepared by immunoSEQ multiplex PCR; TCRdb keeps only in-frame clonotypes and omits some of them. Of approximately 80,000 clones in the sample, 85% to 95% were seen once. Material: peripheral blood, obtained in the third trimester of pregnancy. These TCRs come from a female donor with multiple sclerosis, enrolled in a pregnancy study.

The chain couples TRBV7-9 to TRBJ2-2; 9 nucleotides match TRBD1. From germline, CDR1 is SEHNR and CDR2 FQNEAQ (reference sequence). The CDR3 is 14 amino acids. The J segment lost 3 bases and the V segment lost 11 bases, leaving 7 bases of the junction unmatched. This chain's CDR3 is CADTGTGHTGELFF. CDR3 in DNA: TGTGCCGACACCGGGACAGGGCACACCGGGGAGCTGTTTTTT.

The chain uses TRBV2 and TRBJ2-7; tentative D call: TRBD2 (5 bases). The V end was cut by 8 bases, the J end by 6 bases, with 8 bases between. The CDR3 has 10 amino acids. Germline CDR1 and CDR2: SNHLY and FYNNEI. The chain's CDR3 is CASLGVEQYF. CDR3 nucleotides: TGTGCCAGCCTGGGAGTCGAGCAGTACTTC.

The V gene is TRBV11-2, the J gene TRBJ2-5; 8 bases are a match to TRBD1. Germline CDR1 SGHAT, CDR2 FQNNGV. The trim removed 4 bases at V and 5 bases at J, leaving 15 bases unmatched. The CDR3 sequence is 17 residues long. CDR3 bases: TGTGCCAGCAGCTCCTCGGGTCTCTGGACAGGGTCGGAGACCCAGTACTTC. Amino acids: CASSSSGLWTGSETQYF.

The chain combines TRBV27 with TRBJ2-7; 9 nucleotides agree with TRBD1. With V trimmed by 3 bases and J by 5 bases, 2 bases remained unmatched. This CDR3 spans 13 amino acids. Germline V gives CDR1 MNHEY, CDR2 SMNVEV (reference sequence). CDR3 region: CASSFGTGNEQYF. CDR3 DNA: TGTGCCAGCAGTTTCGGGACAGGGAACGAGCAGTACTTC.

The chain links TRBV5-1 to TRBJ2-1; TRBD1 aligns across 8 bases. The CDR3 consists of 16 residues. V trimming: 0 bases; J trimming: 6 bases; junction bases outside the gene matches: 8. Germline V gives CDR1 SGHRS, CDR2 YFSETQ. CDR3 sequence: CASSLVYDRGGNEQFF. The CDR3 DNA reads TGCGCCAGCAGCTTGGTGTACGACAGGGGCGGCAATGAGCAGTTCTTC. Complete variable domain (other parts from reference TRBV5-1 and TRBJ2-1): KAGVTQTPRYLIKTRGQQVTLSCSPISGHRSVSWYQQTPGQGLQFLFEYFSETQRNKGNFPGRFSGRQFSNSRSEMNVSTLELGDSALYLCASSLVYDRGGNEQFFGPGTRLTVL.

This chain uses TRBV5-4 with TRBJ2-3; TRBD2 matches at 7 bases. The CDR3 covers 17 residues. With 5 bases clipped from V and 1 base from J, the junction kept 13 bases outside the gene matches. Germline lookup yields CDR1 SGHNT and CDR2 YYREEE (reference sequence). Here the CDR3 DNA reads TGTGCCAGCAGTACCGGTGGGACTATTCGTCGCACAGATACGCAGTATTTT. Its protein is CASSTGGTIRRTDTQYF.

This clone has just one count. The V gene is TRBV5-4, the J gene TRBJ2-7; D might be TRBD1 (6 bases). Trimming left V 2 bases short and J 4 bases short, with 7 bases between. Germline CDR1 reads SGHNT; CDR2 reads YYREEE (reference sequence). The CDR3 is made up of 12 amino acids. The CDR3 coding sequence is TGTGCCAGCAGCTTAACAGGGTACGAGCAGTACTTC. Translation gives CASSLTGYEQYF.

This clone was counted only a few times. V gene TRBV6-4 combines with J gene TRBJ1-5; no reliable D call. Germline V gene lookup returns CDR1 MRHNA and CDR2 SNTAGT. This CDR3 is 14 amino acids long. V lost 0 bases, J lost 7 bases, and 10 bases lay in between. The CDR3 loop is CASSDSAGTQPQHF. The CDR3 region has the DNA TGTGCCAGCAGTGACTCGGCGGGTACCCAGCCCCAGCATTTT.

V and J are TRBV19 and TRBJ1-5; D possibly corresponds to TRBD1 (5 bases). CDR3 length: 13 residues. From germline, CDR1 is LNHDA and CDR2 SQIVND (reference sequence). V dropped 3 bases and J dropped 5 bases, with 8 bases sitting between them. The CDR3 sequence: CASSIREDQPQHF. CDR3 in DNA: TGTGCCAGTAGTATCAGGGAGGATCAGCCCCAGCATTTT. Together with reference TRBV19 and TRBJ1-5, the CDR3 gives the full variable domain: DGGITQSPKYLFRKEGQNVTLSCEQNLNHDAMYWYRQDPGQGLRLIYYSQIVNDFQKGDIAEGYSVSREKKESFPLTVTSAQKNPTAFYLCASSIREDQPQHFGDGTRLSIL.